This TCR beta chain was sequenced during a study of OX40 agonist ivuxolimab in advanced cancers. For context, the study as a whole: Ivuxolimab, which targeted the costimulatory receptor OX40 (CD134), was an agonistic, fully human IgG2 monoclonal antibody. Intravenous ivuxolimab was administered to patients every 2 weeks at six dose levels: 0.01, 0.1, 0.3, 1.5, 3 and 10 mg/kg. Of the roughly 51 patients in dose escalation, around 20 had hepatocellular carcinoma, about 15 had melanoma, 9 had renal cell carcinoma and 9 had head and neck cancer. The dose-escalation cohort was over 70% male with a mean age of roughly 60 years, ranging from roughly 23 to 90. Prior anti-PD-1, anti-PD-L1 or anti-CTLA-4 therapy was permitted, and checkpoint inhibitors had been received by about 36% of dose-escalation patients. Partial responses occurred in three dose-escalation patients, of whom one had hepatocellular carcinoma and two had cutaneous melanoma. Peripheral TCRbeta sequencing was intended to test whether TCR sequence diversity was altered and clonal T-cell expansion was caused by ivuxolimab. The paper describes the monotherapy dose-escalation part (N of about 57 patients) of the phase I trial of ivuxolimab. Paper-wide results and their limitations: Low levels of normalized T-cell clonal expansion were also seen in some nonresponding patients. Clonal expansion of both CD4+ and CD8+ blood T cells was observed from baseline to week 6 at doses 0.1 to 3.0 mg/kg. In partial responders in the 0.1-3.0 mg/kg groups, normalized peripheral clonal expansion was found to be among the lowest, especially among CD8+ T cells. Antigen specificity was not determined for the clonally expanded peripheral T cells. After ivuxolimab, CD8+ T cells had more expanded clones than CD4+ T cells on average.

The trial excluded patients who had a history of autoimmune disease or who were on systemic immunosuppression. Peripheral blood for TCR sequencing was drawn from every dose cohort at baseline, at cycle 4 day 1 and at cycle 7 day 1. The samples were taken from a phase I, first-in-human, multicenter, open-label dose-escalation trial of ivuxolimab. Adults with locally advanced or metastatic head and neck squamous cell, hepatocellular, melanoma or renal cell carcinoma were enrolled in the trial. Before TCR sequencing, CD4+ and CD8+ T cells were separately sorted from peripheral blood. Genomic DNA was extracted from sorted cells for sequencing of the TCRbeta CDR3 region. TCRbeta CDR3 regions were sequenced using the immunoSEQ Assay. TCRdb provides this immuneACCESS table in a form limited to in-frame rearrangements. Some clones are lacking; in checked studies, under half of them reflect an unresolved V gene, and why the rest are absent is not known. Across this sample there are around 130,000 clones, with over 85% seen only once. The ten most abundant clones make up 0.15% to 0.19% of the sample.

Concerning this clone itself: Its antigen is currently not known. The sample holds no much larger clone one base away, and base qualities are not on file.

The CDR3 has 12 amino acids, counting the end cysteine and phenylalanine. The only DNA kept is the CDR3, 36 bases in frame from the first base. The germline V gene yields SGHRS for CDR1 and YFSETQ for CDR2. The V and J ends are trimmed by 0 bases and 5 bases, leaving 6 bases between them. Sample: CD4+ or CD8+ T cells sorted from blood, taken in a trial of the OX40 agonist ivuxolimab. The origin of this receptor is an adult with an advanced solid tumor such as melanoma, head and neck, liver or kidney cancer. The chain was built from TRBV5-1 and TRBJ2-7; the D gene lacks a confident call. For the CDR3, the sequence is CASSLGRNEQYF. The DNA sequence reads TGCGCCAGCAGCTTGGGACGTAACGAGCAGTACTTC.